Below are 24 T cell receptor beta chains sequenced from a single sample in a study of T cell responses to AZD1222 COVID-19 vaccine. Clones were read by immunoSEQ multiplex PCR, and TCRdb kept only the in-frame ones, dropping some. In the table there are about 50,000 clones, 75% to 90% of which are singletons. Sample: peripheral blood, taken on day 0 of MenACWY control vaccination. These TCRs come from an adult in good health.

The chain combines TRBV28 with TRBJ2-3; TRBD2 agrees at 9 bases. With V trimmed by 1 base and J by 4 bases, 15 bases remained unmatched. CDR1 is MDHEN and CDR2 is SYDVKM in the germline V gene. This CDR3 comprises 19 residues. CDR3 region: CASSLSDWREGHSADTQYF. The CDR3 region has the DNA TGTGCCAGCAGTTTATCCGATTGGCGGGAGGGCCACAGCGCAGATACGCAGTATTTT. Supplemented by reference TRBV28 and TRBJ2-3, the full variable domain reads DVKVTQSSRYLVKRTGEKVFLECVQDMDHENMFWYRQDPGLGLRLIYFSYDVKMKEKGDIPEGYSVSREKKERFSLILESASTNQTSMYLCASSLSDWREGHSADTQYFGPGTRLTVL.

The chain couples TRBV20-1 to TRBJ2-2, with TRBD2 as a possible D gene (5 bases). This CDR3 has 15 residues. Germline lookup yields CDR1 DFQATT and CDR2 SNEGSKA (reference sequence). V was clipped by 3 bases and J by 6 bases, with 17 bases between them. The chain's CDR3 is CSASFDYEGSGELFF. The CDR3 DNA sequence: TGCAGTGCTAGTTTTGACTATGAGGGATCCGGGGAGCTGTTTTTT.

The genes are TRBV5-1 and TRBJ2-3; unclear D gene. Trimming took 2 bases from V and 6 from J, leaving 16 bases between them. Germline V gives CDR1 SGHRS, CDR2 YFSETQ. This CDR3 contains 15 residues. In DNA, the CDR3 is TGCGCCAGCAGCTTCGGCGGATCCGACGGGGATACGCAGTATTTT. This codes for CASSFGGSDGDTQYF.

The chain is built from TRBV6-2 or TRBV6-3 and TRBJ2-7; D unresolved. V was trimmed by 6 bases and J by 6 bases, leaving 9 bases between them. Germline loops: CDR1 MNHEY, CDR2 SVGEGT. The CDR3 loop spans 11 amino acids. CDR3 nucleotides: TGTGCCAGCAGCCGCCTCGGCGAGCAGTACTTC. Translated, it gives CASSRLGEQYF.

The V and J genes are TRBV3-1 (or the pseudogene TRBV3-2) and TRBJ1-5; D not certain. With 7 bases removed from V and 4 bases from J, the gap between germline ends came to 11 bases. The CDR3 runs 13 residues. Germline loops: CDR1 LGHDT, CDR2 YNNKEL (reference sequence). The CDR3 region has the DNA TGTGCCAGCAACAAAGGTACTAATCAGCCCCAGCATTTT. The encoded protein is CASNKGTNQPQHF.

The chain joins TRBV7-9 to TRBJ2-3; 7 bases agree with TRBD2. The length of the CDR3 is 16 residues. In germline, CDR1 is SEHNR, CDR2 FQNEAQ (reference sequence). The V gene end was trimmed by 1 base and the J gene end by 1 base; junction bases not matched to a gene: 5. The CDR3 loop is CASSLDLAAGTDTQYF. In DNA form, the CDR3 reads TGTGCCAGCAGCTTAGATCTAGCGGCCGGCACAGATACGCAGTATTTT.

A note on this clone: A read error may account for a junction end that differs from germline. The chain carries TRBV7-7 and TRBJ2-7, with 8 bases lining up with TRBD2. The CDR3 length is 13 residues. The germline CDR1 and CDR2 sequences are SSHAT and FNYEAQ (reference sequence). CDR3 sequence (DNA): TGTGCTAGCAGCCCCGGGACTAGCTACGAGCAGTACTTC. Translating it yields CASSPGTSYEQYF.

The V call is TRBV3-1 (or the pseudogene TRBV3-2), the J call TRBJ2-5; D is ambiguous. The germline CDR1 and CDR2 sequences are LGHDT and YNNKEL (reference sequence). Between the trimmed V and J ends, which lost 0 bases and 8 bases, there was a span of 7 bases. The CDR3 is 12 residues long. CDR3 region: CASSQEKRTQYF. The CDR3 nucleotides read TGTGCCAGCAGCCAAGAGAAACGAACCCAGTACTTC.

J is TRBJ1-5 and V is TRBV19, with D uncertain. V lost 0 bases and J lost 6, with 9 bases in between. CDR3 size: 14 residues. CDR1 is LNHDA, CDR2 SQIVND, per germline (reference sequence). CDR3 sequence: CASSIDRIGQPQHF. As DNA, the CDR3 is TGTGCCAGTAGTATAGATCGTATTGGTCAGCCCCAGCATTTT.

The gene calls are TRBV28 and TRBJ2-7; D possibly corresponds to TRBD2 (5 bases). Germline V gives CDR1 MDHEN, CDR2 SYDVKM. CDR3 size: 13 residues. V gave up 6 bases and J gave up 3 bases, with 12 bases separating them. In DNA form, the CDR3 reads TGTGCCAGCAGCCGGGGAGCCCTCTACGAGCAGTACTTC. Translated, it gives CASSRGALYEQYF.

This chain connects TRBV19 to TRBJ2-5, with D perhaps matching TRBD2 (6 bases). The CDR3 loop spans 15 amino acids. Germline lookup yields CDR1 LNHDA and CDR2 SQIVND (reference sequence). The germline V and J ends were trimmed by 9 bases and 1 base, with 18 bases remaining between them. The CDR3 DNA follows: TGTGCCAGCACTGACGGTGGAGGGTCCCAAGAGACCCAGTACTTC. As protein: CASTDGGGSQETQYF.

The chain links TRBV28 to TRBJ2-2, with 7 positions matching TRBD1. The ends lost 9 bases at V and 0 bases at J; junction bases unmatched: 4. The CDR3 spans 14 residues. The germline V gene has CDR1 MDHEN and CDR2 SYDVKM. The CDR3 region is CASGGQTNTGELFF. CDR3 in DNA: TGTGCCAGTGGGGGACAGACGAACACCGGGGAGCTGTTTTTT.

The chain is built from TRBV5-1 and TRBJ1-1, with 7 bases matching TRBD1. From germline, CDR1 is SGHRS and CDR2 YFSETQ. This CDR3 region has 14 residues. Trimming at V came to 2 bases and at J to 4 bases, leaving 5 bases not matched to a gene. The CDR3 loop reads CASSFAGQTTEAFF. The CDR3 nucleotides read TGCGCCAGCAGCTTTGCGGGACAGACCACTGAAGCTTTCTTT. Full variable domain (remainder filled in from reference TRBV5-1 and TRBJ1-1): KAGVTQTPRYLIKTRGQQVTLSCSPISGHRSVSWYQQTPGQGLQFLFEYFSETQRNKGNFPGRFSGRQFSNSRSEMNVSTLELGDSALYLCASSFAGQTTEAFFGQGTRLTVV.

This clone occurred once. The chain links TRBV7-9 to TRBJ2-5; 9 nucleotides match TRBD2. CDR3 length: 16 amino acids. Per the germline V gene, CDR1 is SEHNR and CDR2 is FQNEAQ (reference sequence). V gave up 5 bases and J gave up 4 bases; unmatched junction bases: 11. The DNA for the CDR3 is TGTGCCAGCAGCCGCCGTTCTAGCGGGAATCGAGAGACCCAGTACTTC. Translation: CASSRRSSGNRETQYF.

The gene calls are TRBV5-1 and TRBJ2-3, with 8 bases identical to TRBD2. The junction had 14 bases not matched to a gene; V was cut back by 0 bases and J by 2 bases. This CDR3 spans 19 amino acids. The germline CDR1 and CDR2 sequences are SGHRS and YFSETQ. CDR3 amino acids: CASSLDIGEASGFTDTQYF. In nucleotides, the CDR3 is TGCGCCAGCAGCTTGGATATCGGCGAGGCTAGCGGGTTCACAGATACGCAGTATTTT.

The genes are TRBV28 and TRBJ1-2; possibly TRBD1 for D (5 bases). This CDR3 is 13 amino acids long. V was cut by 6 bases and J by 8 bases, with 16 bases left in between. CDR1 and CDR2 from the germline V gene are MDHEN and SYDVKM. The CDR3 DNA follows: TGTGCCAGCAGCCCGGGGCCCCCCCCCGGCTACACCTTC. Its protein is CASSPGPPPGYTF.

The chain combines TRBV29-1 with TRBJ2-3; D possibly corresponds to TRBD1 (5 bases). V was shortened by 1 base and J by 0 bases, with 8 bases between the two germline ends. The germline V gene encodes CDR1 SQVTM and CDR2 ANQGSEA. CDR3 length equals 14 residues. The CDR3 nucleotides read TGCAGCGTTGAAGCGACAGCTAGCACAGATACGCAGTATTTT. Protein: CSVEATASTDTQYF.

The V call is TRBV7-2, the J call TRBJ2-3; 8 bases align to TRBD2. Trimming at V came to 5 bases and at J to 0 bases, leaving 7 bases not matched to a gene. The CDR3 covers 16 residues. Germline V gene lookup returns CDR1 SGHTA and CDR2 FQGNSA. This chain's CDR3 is CASSRDSGTSTDTQYF. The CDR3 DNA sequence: TGTGCCAGCAGCAGGGATAGCGGGACTAGCACAGATACGCAGTATTTT. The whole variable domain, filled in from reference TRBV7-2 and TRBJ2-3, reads GAGVSQSPSNKVTEKGKDVELRCDPISGHTALYWYRQSLGQGLEFLIYFQGNSAPDKSGLPSDRFSAERTGGSVSTLTIQRTQQEDSAVYLCASSRDSGTSTDTQYFGPGTRLTVL.

The CDR3 DNA is TGTGCCAGCAGTAACTACAGGGCCCGAGCTTTCTTT. Translating it yields CASSNYRARAFF. The chain joins TRBV27 to TRBJ1-1; tentatively, D is TRBD1 (6 bases). The CDR3 covers 12 residues. V was pared by 5 bases and J by 10 bases, with 14 bases between. Germline V gene data show CDR1 as MNHEY and CDR2 as SMNVEV (reference sequence).

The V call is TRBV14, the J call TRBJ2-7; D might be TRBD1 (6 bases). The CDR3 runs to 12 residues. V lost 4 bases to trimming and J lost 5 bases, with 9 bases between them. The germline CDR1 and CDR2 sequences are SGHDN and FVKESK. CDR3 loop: CASSPTGNEQYF. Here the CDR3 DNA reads TGTGCCAGCAGCCCTACAGGGAACGAGCAGTACTTC.

The CDR3, as DNA: TGTGCCTGGAGCGAAGGGGGGGGTAGCAATCAGCCCCAGCATTTT. Translated: CAWSEGGGSNQPQHF. This rearrangement joins TRBV30 to TRBJ1-5, with D perhaps TRBD1 (6 bases). Germline CDR1 GTSNPN, CDR2 SVGIG (reference sequence). CDR3 length: 15 amino acids. V shed 3 bases and J shed 0 bases, with 12 bases lying between them.

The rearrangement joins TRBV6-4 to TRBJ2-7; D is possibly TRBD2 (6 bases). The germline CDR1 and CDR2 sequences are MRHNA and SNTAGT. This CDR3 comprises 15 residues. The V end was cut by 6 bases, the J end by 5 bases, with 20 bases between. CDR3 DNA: TGTGCCAGCAGAGGACTTAACGGGAGATGGCACGAGCAGTACTTC. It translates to CASRGLNGRWHEQYF.

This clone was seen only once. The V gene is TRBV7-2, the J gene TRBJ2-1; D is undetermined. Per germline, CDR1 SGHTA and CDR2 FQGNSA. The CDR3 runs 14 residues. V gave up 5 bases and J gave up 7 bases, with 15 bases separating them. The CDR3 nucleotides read TGTGCCAGCAGCCTAAAGGATCCGAGGAATGAGCAGTTCTTC. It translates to CASSLKDPRNEQFF.

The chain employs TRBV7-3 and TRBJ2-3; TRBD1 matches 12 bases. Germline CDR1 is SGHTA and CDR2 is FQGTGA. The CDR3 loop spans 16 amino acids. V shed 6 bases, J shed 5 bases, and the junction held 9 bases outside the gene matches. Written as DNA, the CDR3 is TGTGCCAGCAGTCGAGCCGGGACAGGGGGCCTAGATACGCAGTATTTT. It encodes CASSRAGTGGLDTQYF.